This entry lists 32 T cell receptor beta chains sequenced from one sample in a study of blood T cell repertoires in COVID-19. TCRdb's copy holds only in-frame clones and misses some; the assay was immunoSEQ multiplex PCR. The table shows 65,000 to 75,000 clones, with about 81% occurring only once. Sequencing was performed on peripheral blood. These receptors all come from a man older than 75 with acute or convalescent COVID-19.

This chain's CDR3 is CASSSGCSSGSSYEQYF. CDR3 DNA: TGTGCCAGCAGCTCCGGATGCAGTAGCGGGTCCTCCTACGAGCAGTACTTC. The chain has TRBV7-3 and TRBJ2-7; TRBD2 matches at 7 bases. In germline, CDR1 is SGHTA, CDR2 FQGTGA. The CDR3 runs 17 residues. V was clipped by 4 bases and J by 0 bases; unmatched bases: 12.

The chain carries TRBV5-1 and TRBJ2-1; 11 bases line up with TRBD2. The CDR3 loop spans 15 amino acids. Per germline, CDR1 SGHRS and CDR2 YFSETQ. With 4 bases clipped from V and 4 bases from J, the junction kept 4 bases outside the gene matches. CDR3 in amino acids: CASSPRLAGYNEQFF. CDR3 DNA: TGCGCCAGCAGCCCCCGACTAGCGGGGTACAATGAGCAGTTCTTC.

The chain employs TRBV27 and TRBJ1-3; possibly TRBD1 for D (5 bases). Germline CDR1 is MNHEY and CDR2 is SMNVEV (reference sequence). V gave up 2 bases and J gave up 0 bases, with 8 bases separating them. There are 15 residues in the CDR3. This CDR3 is CASSLGQGSGNTIYF. The DNA of the CDR3 is TGTGCCAGCAGTTTAGGTCAGGGCTCTGGAAACACCATATATTTT.

This clone was picked up one time. The genes are TRBV2 and TRBJ2-7; 10 bases fit TRBD1. V shed 6 bases, J shed 4 bases, and the junction held 6 bases outside the gene matches. Germline lookup yields CDR1 SNHLY and CDR2 FYNNEI. This CDR3 region has 14 residues. The CDR3 loop reads CASSGQGGLYEQYF. As DNA, the CDR3 is TGTGCCAGCAGCGGACAGGGGGGCCTATACGAGCAGTACTTC. Looking up the rest from reference TRBV2 and TRBJ2-7 gives the full variable domain: EPEVTQTPSHQVTQMGQEVILRCVPISNHLYFYWYRQILGQKVEFLVSFYNNEISEKSEIFDDQFSVERPDGSNFTLKIRSTKLEDSAMYFCASSGQGGLYEQYFGPGTRLTVT.

This chain links TRBV7-3 with TRBJ2-2, with 7 bases aligning to TRBD1. Germline V gene lookup returns CDR1 SGHTA and CDR2 FQGTGA. The CDR3 contains 17 residues. Trimming cost V 1 base and J 7 bases; bases outside gene matches: 12. The CDR3 loop reads CASSLNTGQNLGGELFF. CDR3 bases: TGTGCCAGCAGCTTAAATACGGGACAGAATTTGGGCGGGGAGCTGTTTTTT.

V gene TRBV5-1 combines with J gene TRBJ2-1; D may be TRBD1 (6 bases). CDR1 SGHRS and CDR2 YFSETQ come from the germline V gene. The CDR3 contains 16 residues. Trimming shortened V by 0 bases and J by 6 bases, and 16 bases separated the two germline ends. In nucleotides, the CDR3 is TGCGCCAGCAGCTTGGATACAGGGTGGGATGGCAATGAGCAGTTCTTC. Its protein is CASSLDTGWDGNEQFF.

This clone is a singleton in its sample. The rearrangement uses TRBV18 and TRBJ2-1, with a weak D call TRBD2 (6 bases). CDR3 length: 16 residues. V was shortened by 3 bases and J by 8 bases, with 20 bases between the two germline ends. The germline V gene has CDR1 KGHSH and CDR2 LQKENI. The DNA for the CDR3 is TGTGCCAGCTCACCGGTGGGACTTTACGTAACGGATGAGCAGTTCTTC. Translating it yields CASSPVGLYVTDEQFF.

The V call is TRBV7-3, the J call TRBJ2-7, with 12 bases that match TRBD2. V lost 5 bases to trimming and J lost 2 bases; unmatched junction nucleotides: 4. CDR3 length: 15 amino acids. Germline CDR1 is SGHTA and CDR2 is FQGTGA. The CDR3 loop reads CASSPTSGGPYEQYF. In DNA form, the CDR3 reads TGTGCCAGCAGCCCCACTAGCGGGGGGCCCTACGAGCAGTACTTC. Supplemented by reference TRBV7-3 and TRBJ2-7, the full variable domain reads GAGVSQTPSNKVTEKGKYVELRCDPISGHTALYWYRQSLGQGPEFLIYFQGTGAADDSGLPNDRFFAVRPEGSVSTLKIQRTERGDSAVYLCASSPTSGGPYEQYFGPGTRLTVT.

The V gene is TRBV3-1 (or the pseudogene TRBV3-2), the J gene TRBJ2-5; a weak D match, TRBD2 (5 bases). Trimming pared 11 bases from V and 0 bases from J, leaving 13 bases between. Germline CDR1 reads LGHDT; CDR2 reads YNNKEL (reference sequence). CDR3 length: 13 amino acids. CDR3 protein: CAGQKRNQETQYF. The CDR3 DNA is TGTGCCGGCCAAAAGCGGAACCAAGAGACCCAGTACTTC.

V usage is TRBV19 and J usage is TRBJ1-1; 9 bases fit TRBD1. The length of the CDR3 is 14 residues. The trim removed 5 bases at V and 4 bases at J, leaving 5 bases unmatched. In germline, CDR1 is LNHDA, CDR2 SQIVND (reference sequence). In DNA, the CDR3 is TGTGCCAGTAGTCCGGGACAGGGATTCACTGAAGCTTTCTTT. Translated: CASSPGQGFTEAFF.

The J gene is TRBJ2-2, the V gene TRBV5-4; 7 bases fit TRBD1. Trimming removed 1 base from V and 1 base from J; junction bases left unmatched: 7. The CDR3 is 17 amino acids. CDR1 is SGHNT, CDR2 YYREEE, per germline (reference sequence). This CDR3 reads CASSLHRDSMNTGELFF. In DNA form, the CDR3 reads TGTGCCAGCAGCTTGCATCGGGACAGTATGAACACCGGGGAGCTGTTTTTT.

The J gene is TRBJ1-5, the V gene TRBV6-2 or TRBV6-3, with D unresolved. Trimming pared 2 bases from V and 6 bases from J, leaving 20 bases between. There are 17 residues in the CDR3. The germline V gene has CDR1 MNHEY and CDR2 SVGEGT. CDR3 in DNA: TGTGCCAGCAGTTACAGTCGGTTTTCCCGTCCGGGTCAGCCCCAGCATTTT. Its translation is CASSYSRFSRPGQPQHF.

The CDR3 DNA is TGTGCCAGCAGCCACAGGGGGCTAGGGCAAGAGACCCAGTACTTC. The encoded protein is CASSHRGLGQETQYF. The gene calls are TRBV28 and TRBJ2-5; 9 nucleotides match TRBD1. V lost 6 bases, J lost 2 bases, and 7 bases stayed unmatched. From germline, CDR1 is MDHEN and CDR2 SYDVKM. CDR3 size: 15 residues. Variable domain in full (rest from reference TRBV28 and TRBJ2-5): DVKVTQSSRYLVKRTGEKVFLECVQDMDHENMFWYRQDPGLGLRLIYFSYDVKMKEKGDIPEGYSVSREKKERFSLILESASTNQTSMYLCASSHRGLGQETQYFGPGTRLLVL.

V usage is TRBV19 and J usage is TRBJ2-1; TRBD2 matches at 9 bases. This CDR3 spans 14 amino acids. CDR1 is LNHDA and CDR2 is SQIVND in the germline V gene (reference sequence). V lost 5 bases to trimming and J lost 5 bases; unmatched junction nucleotides: 4. CDR3 bases: TGTGCCAGTAGTGATCAGCGGGGGGACAATGAGCAGTTCTTC. The encoded protein is CASSDQRGDNEQFF.

This clone was counted a few times. CDR3 region: CASSPINGQGSPDTQYF. The CDR3 DNA sequence: TGTGCCAGTAGTCCAATAAATGGACAGGGGAGTCCAGATACGCAGTATTTT. J is TRBJ2-3 and V is TRBV19, with 9 nucleotides matching TRBD1. In germline, CDR1 is LNHDA, CDR2 SQIVND (reference sequence). The length of the CDR3 is 17 residues. V dropped 5 bases and J dropped 4; count of bases not matched to a gene: 13.

This chain connects TRBV7-3 to TRBJ2-3; D call uncertain. CDR3 length: 12 amino acids. The germline V gene has CDR1 SGHTA and CDR2 FQGTGA. Trimming removed 3 bases from V and 4 bases from J, with 5 bases in between. CDR3 in amino acids: CASSFPSDTQYF. The CDR3 region has the DNA TGTGCCAGCAGCTTCCCCTCAGATACGCAGTATTTT.

V is TRBV5-5 and J is TRBJ2-7; 11 nucleotides agree with TRBD2. The germline V gene encodes CDR1 SGHKS and CDR2 YYEKEE (reference sequence). The CDR3 sequence is 15 residues long. V lost 0 bases, J lost 1 base, and 0 bases stayed unmatched. Here the CDR3 DNA reads TGTGCCAGCAGCTTGGGACTAGCGGGATCCTACGAGCAGTACTTC. Its translation is CASSLGLAGSYEQYF.

The chain is built from TRBV5-1 and TRBJ1-2; TRBD1 agrees at 11 bases. CDR1 and CDR2 from the germline V gene are SGHRS and YFSETQ. The CDR3 has 15 residues. The junction had 2 bases not matched to a gene; V was cut back by 2 bases and J by 2 bases. CDR3 amino acids: CASSFGQGANYGYTF. The CDR3 region has the DNA TGCGCCAGCAGCTTCGGACAGGGGGCAAACTATGGCTACACCTTC.

The V call is TRBV7-6, the J call TRBJ2-1, with D tentatively TRBD1 (6 bases). The CDR3 is made up of 14 amino acids. Germline CDR1 and CDR2: SGHVS and FNYEAQ. V was clipped by 1 base and J by 7 bases, with 11 bases between them. For the CDR3, the DNA is TGTGCCAGCAGCTTAGACAGGGTACCTAATGAGCAGTTCTTC. Translating it yields CASSLDRVPNEQFF.

The rearrangement links TRBV18 to TRBJ1-1; D may be TRBD1 (6 bases). The CDR3 is 17 amino acids. Trimming pared 3 bases from V and 1 base from J, leaving 18 bases between. Looked up from germline, CDR1 is KGHSH and CDR2 is LQKENI. The CDR3 nucleotides read TGTGCCAGCTCACCTTCCCCGGGGGGCAGCTCGAACACTGAAGCTTTCTTT. This sequence encodes CASSPSPGGSSNTEAFF. The whole variable domain, filled in from reference TRBV18 and TRBJ1-1, reads NAGVMQNPRHLVRRRGQEARLRCSPMKGHSHVYWYRQLPEEGLKFMVYLQKENIIDESGMPKERFSAEFPKEGPSILRIQQVVRGDSAAYFCASSPSPGGSSNTEAFFGQGTRLTVV.

The chain links TRBV5-1 to TRBJ2-5; the match to TRBD1 covers 7 bases. The CDR3 is made up of 14 amino acids. V was clipped by 2 bases and J by 4 bases; unmatched bases: 5. Germline assignment: CDR1 SGHRS and CDR2 YFSETQ. The DNA for the CDR3 is TGCGCCAGCAGCTTATCACAGGGGCGAGAGACCCAGTACTTC. This codes for CASSLSQGRETQYF.

The CDR3 region is CARPPSGGADTQYF. CDR3 bases: TGTGCCAGACCTCCTAGCGGGGGGGCAGATACGCAGTATTTT. The genes are TRBV2 and TRBJ2-3; TRBD2 agrees at 12 bases. J was trimmed by 4 bases and V by 9 bases; bases with no gene match: 5. Looked up from germline, CDR1 is SNHLY and CDR2 is FYNNEI. The CDR3 spans 14 residues.

V and J are TRBV19 and TRBJ1-1; maybe TRBD1 (6 bases). This CDR3 contains 12 residues. V lost 8 bases to trimming and J lost 3 bases, with 10 bases between them. Germline assignment: CDR1 LNHDA and CDR2 SQIVND (reference sequence). In DNA form, the CDR3 reads TGTGCCAGTGGGAGGGGGTACACTGAAGCTTTCTTT. The encoded protein is CASGRGYTEAFF. Filled out from reference TRBV19 and TRBJ1-1, the complete variable domain reads DGGITQSPKYLFRKEGQNVTLSCEQNLNHDAMYWYRQDPGQGLRLIYYSQIVNDFQKGDIAEGYSVSREKKESFPLTVTSAQKNPTAFYLCASGRGYTEAFFGQGTRLTVV.

The CDR3 coding sequence is TGCAGCGTTACGACATCCGAAAAACCCTACGAGCAGTACTTC. As protein: CSVTTSEKPYEQYF. This chain joins TRBV29-1 and TRBJ2-7, with D uncertain. Germline V lookup: CDR1 SQVTM, CDR2 ANQGSEA. Trimming took 5 bases from V and 2 from J, leaving 16 bases between them. This CDR3 is built from 14 residues.

Only one count was recorded for this clone. The gene calls are TRBV5-1 and TRBJ1-1; D not resolved. Germline CDR1 SGHRS, CDR2 YFSETQ. With 0 bases removed from V and 1 base from J, the gap between germline ends came to 10 bases. The CDR3 runs to 15 residues. The CDR3 region is CASSLVWRQNTEAFF. DNA of the CDR3: TGCGCCAGCAGCTTGGTCTGGAGGCAGAACACTGAAGCTTTCTTT.

This chain joins TRBV7-2 and TRBJ1-1; D not certain. The CDR3 loop spans 14 amino acids. The germline gives CDR1 SGHTA, CDR2 FQGNSA. Between the trimmed V and J ends, which lost 1 base and 3 bases, there was a span of 9 bases. The CDR3 DNA sequence: TGTGCCAGCAGCTTAGGCTTTCGGGACACTGAAGCTTTCTTT. It codes for CASSLGFRDTEAFF.

Only one count was recorded for this clone. V and J are TRBV29-1 and TRBJ1-3; D ambiguous. The germline V gene encodes CDR1 SQVTM and CDR2 ANQGSEA. Trimming took 4 bases from V and 0 from J, leaving 10 bases between them. This CDR3 is built from 14 residues. The CDR3 coding sequence is TGCAGCGTTGGGGAGGGAATCTCTGGAAACACCATATATTTT. This encodes CSVGEGISGNTIYF.

The genes are TRBV4-3 and TRBJ2-7; D not certain. V shed 1 base and J shed 6 bases, with 13 bases lying between them. The germline gives CDR1 LGHNA, CDR2 YSLEER. The CDR3 is 14 amino acids. DNA of the CDR3: TGCGCCAGCAGCCAAGTTATAAGTAGTACCGAGCAGTACTTC. Translated: CASSQVISSTEQYF.

The J gene is TRBJ1-1, the V gene TRBV10-2; the match to TRBD1 covers 7 bases. V was clipped by 6 bases and J by 0 bases; unmatched bases: 7. This CDR3 has 15 amino acids. Germline values: CDR1 WSHSY, CDR2 SAAADI. In DNA, the CDR3 is TGCGCCAGCAGAAGACAGGGCGGGGTGAACACTGAAGCTTTCTTT. Translated, it gives CASRRQGGVNTEAFF.

V is TRBV6-5 and J is TRBJ1-4; 10 nucleotides line up with TRBD1. Germline CDR1 reads MNHEY; CDR2 reads SVGAGI. The ends lost 6 bases at V and 8 bases at J; junction bases unmatched: 6. This CDR3 spans 14 amino acids. CDR3 nucleotides: TGTGCCAGCAGCCAAGGACAGGGGGGCGAAAAACTGTTTTTT. Amino acid sequence: CASSQGQGGEKLFF.

The rearrangement joins TRBV28 to TRBJ1-1; 8 nucleotides agree with TRBD1. The V segment lost 6 bases and the J segment 5 bases; nucleotides outside the gene matches: 8. Germline loops: CDR1 MDHEN, CDR2 SYDVKM. The CDR3 is 14 amino acids. CDR3 amino acids: CASSRTGGGTEAFF. The CDR3 DNA follows: TGTGCCAGCAGCCGTACAGGGGGAGGTACTGAAGCTTTCTTT.

V gene TRBV5-4 combines with J gene TRBJ2-1; TRBD1 is a possible D gene (6 bases). This CDR3 spans 16 amino acids. Germline CDR1 is SGHNT and CDR2 is YYREEE (reference sequence). V was cut by 2 bases and J by 2 bases, with 14 bases left in between. The CDR3 loop is CASSLGGSSPYNEQFF. In DNA form, the CDR3 reads TGTGCCAGCAGCTTAGGGGGAAGCAGTCCCTACAATGAGCAGTTCTTC.